This passage covers 5 T cell receptor beta chains from one sample sequenced in a study of neurological immune-mediated disorders. Using its own MiXCR run on the 5' RACE reads, TCRdb lists one record per CDR3 protein. This table holds about 71,000 distinct CDR3 sequences, around 3.1% found once. Material: PBMCs. Receptors originate from a man aged 40-50 years with multiple sclerosis.

This clonotype was detected ten times or more. J is TRBJ1-5 and V is TRBV12-3 or TRBV12-4, with D unclear. CDR3 size: 15 residues. V shed 5 bases and J shed 9 bases, with 20 bases lying between them. The CDR3 protein is CASSASPASQGPQHF. CDR3 sequence (DNA): TGTGCCAGCAGTGCCTCGCCGGCGAGCCAAGGGCCCCAGCATTTT.

This clonotype was recorded at least ten times. V and J are TRBV20-1 and TRBJ2-1, with 7 bases fitting TRBD1. Per germline, CDR1 DFQATT and CDR2 SNEGSKA (reference sequence). There are 15 residues in the CDR3. The CDR3 sequence is CRDIWGQNNYNEQFF. CDR3 coding DNA: TGCAGAGACATCTGGGGACAGAACAACTACAATGAGCAGTTCTTC.

This clonotype was picked up many times. V and J are TRBV9 and TRBJ2-7, with 9 bases lining up with TRBD1. Germline-derived CDR1 and CDR2 are SGDLS and YYNGEE. V lost 4 bases to trimming and J lost 6 bases; unmatched junction nucleotides: 17. The CDR3 runs 17 residues. CDR3 DNA: TGTGCCAGCAGCCCTCGTCCCTGGGACAGGGAAGGAGGCGAGCAGTACTTC. It encodes CASSPRPWDREGGEQYF. Combining the CDR3 with reference TRBV9 and TRBJ2-7 gives the whole variable domain DSGVTQTPKHLITATGQRVTLRCSPRSGDLSVYWYQQSLDQGLQFLIQYYNGEERAKGNILERFSAQQFPDLHSELNLSSLELGDSALYFCASSPRPWDREGGEQYFGPGTRLTVT.

This clonotype was detected ten times or more. The rearrangement uses TRBV29-1 and TRBJ2-7; 11 nucleotides agree with TRBD2. This CDR3 contains 12 residues. CDR1 and CDR2 from the germline V gene are SQVTM and ANQGSEA. V was pared by 6 bases and J by 6 bases, with 4 bases of the junction left unmatched. In DNA form, the CDR3 reads TGCAGCGTACTAGCGGGAGCAGCCGAGCAGTACTTC. Translated, it gives CSVLAGAAEQYF.

This clonotype appeared many times. The genes are TRBV30 and TRBJ2-7; D uncertain. Trimming pared 8 bases from V and 5 bases from J, leaving 16 bases between. The germline V gene encodes CDR1 GTSNPN and CDR2 SVGIG (reference sequence). The CDR3 is 12 residues long. CDR3 nucleotides: TGTGCCACCCGGGCTGAAAGGGACGAGCAGTACTTC. Protein product: CATRAERDEQYF.